One T cell receptor beta chain is described in this entry. Ten or more counts support this clonotype. No much larger clone is present one base from it, and per-base qualities are unavailable. Synthesis of TCR cDNA relied on 5'RACE template switching, a step that introduced a universal primer site along with unique molecular identifiers. Priming for cDNA synthesis came from both the TCR alpha and TCR beta constant segments. Library amplification involved two PCR steps, and the second step added sample barcodes and sequencing adapters. Libraries were sequenced on Illumina HiSeq 2500 (2x100 bp) or NovaSeq (2x150 bp). The paper's processing steps were these. MIGEC handled demultiplexing of reads and collapsing into UMI consensus sequences, while MiXCR performed V(D)J alignment. Clonotypes responding to the vaccine were identified with edgeR on replicate PBMC samples, with the criteria of FDR below 0.01 and a log2 fold change above 5 up to day 15. Each bulk clonotype received a CD4 or CD8 identity based on whether the sequenced CD4 or CD8 repertoire contained that clonotype at higher abundance. To estimate the distribution of each clone across memory phenotypes, clonotype frequencies in memory subsets were weighted by FACS-sorted cell numbers. TCRdb reworked the public reads: Q25 trimming with fastp, MiXCR clone assembly, productive beta chains retained. Entries that share a CDR3 protein sequence are merged under the most common genes and DNA. TCRdb, not the original authors, processed these V and J calls. Recorded for this sample are 5,000 or so distinct CDR3 sequences; around 3.5% of them occurred a single time. Roughly three fifths of the sample is held by the ten biggest clonotypes.

The data belong to a study of T cells after yellow fever vaccination (dated by TCRdb to the late 2010s). With respect to the entire study: Memory subsets (EM, EMRA, CM and Tscm) were sorted on a BD FACS Aria III using CD3, CD45RA, CCR7 and CD95 staining. Libraries from fractions with low cell numbers were prepared with the SMART-Seq v4 Ultra Low Input RNA kit. To follow T-cell clones before and after both primary and booster YFV17D yellow fever vaccination, bulk TCR alpha and beta repertoires underwent longitudinal sequencing. The cohort comprised two healthy male donors, one aged 18 to 29 and one aged 30 to 39 years. Blood was collected at multiple timepoints before and after primary and secondary immunization, and bulk PBMC replicates and cell subsets were isolated. Sorting of memory subsets took place on days 0, 15 and 45 and at 18 months after primary vaccination, as well as on days 0, 15 and 45 after the 30-year booster. What the study reported, not specific to this receptor: After the booster, most of the clones that had expanded following primary vaccination were detected again (almost 98% of CD4 and 80% to 90% of CD8), which suggests that memory was broadly maintained. On day 0, almost all vaccine-responding clonotypes were below detection in the sorted memory subsets. Only two donors were included in the study, so the extent to which the findings can be generalized is limited. A small fraction of clonotypes showed up in both the CD4 and CD8 compartments, probably as a result of convergent recombination. Computational filtering was needed because FACS-sorted repertoires could contain abundant contaminating clonotypes from the bulk population. The secondary T-cell response was found to be weaker but faster than the primary response, with a peak reached on day 5 rather than on day 15.

What this sample's treatment or condition label stands for: live attenuated yellow fever vaccine strain. PBMCs were isolated from peripheral blood using a standard Ficoll-Paque protocol. For sorted memory subsets, RNA extraction was done with the RNeasy Micro Kit. The clonotype originates from a man under 40 who received the YFV17D yellow fever vaccine. Material: PBMCs, either bulk or a sorted T-cell subset (CD4+, CD8+, memory, or dextramer-sorted; not recorded which), obtained 15 days after the yellow fever booster vaccination.

The nucleotide sequence is given as TGTGCCAGCTCACCTCGGACAGGGGATCAGCCCCAGCATTTT. Translated, it reads CASSPRTGDQPQHF. The rearrangement joined TRBV18 to TRBJ1-5, with 9 bases in between that match TRBD1. V and J are trimmed by 3 bases and 5 bases, and the gene matches miss 2 bases of the junction. The CDR3 numbers 14 residues from cysteine through phenylalanine. Only the CDR3 DNA stays, 42 bases, in frame from base 1. From the germline V gene, CDR1 is KGHSH and CDR2 is LQKENI.